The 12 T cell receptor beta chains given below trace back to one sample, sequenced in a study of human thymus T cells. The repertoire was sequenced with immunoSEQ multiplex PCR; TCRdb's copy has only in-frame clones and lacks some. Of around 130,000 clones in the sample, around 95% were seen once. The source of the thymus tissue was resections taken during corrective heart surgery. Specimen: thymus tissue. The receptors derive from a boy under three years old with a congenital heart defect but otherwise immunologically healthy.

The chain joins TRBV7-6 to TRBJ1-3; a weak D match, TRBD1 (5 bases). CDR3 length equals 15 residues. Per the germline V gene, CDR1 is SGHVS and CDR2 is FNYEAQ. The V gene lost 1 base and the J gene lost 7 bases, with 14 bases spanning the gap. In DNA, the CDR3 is TGTGCCAGCAGCTTAGTCAGGGATGACTGGAACACCATATATTTT. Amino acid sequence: CASSLVRDDWNTIYF.

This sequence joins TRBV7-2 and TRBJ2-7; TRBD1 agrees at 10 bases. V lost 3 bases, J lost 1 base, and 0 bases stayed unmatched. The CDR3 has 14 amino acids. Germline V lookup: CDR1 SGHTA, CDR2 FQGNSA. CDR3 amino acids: CASSLDRGSYEQYF. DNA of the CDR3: TGTGCCAGCAGCTTGGACAGGGGGTCCTACGAGCAGTACTTC.

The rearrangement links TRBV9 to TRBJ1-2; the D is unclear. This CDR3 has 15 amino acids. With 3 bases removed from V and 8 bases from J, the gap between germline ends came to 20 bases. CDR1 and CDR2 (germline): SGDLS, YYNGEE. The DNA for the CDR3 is TGTGCCAGCAGCGCTCGTCCGATACCCTCGGGAGGCTACACCTTC. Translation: CASSARPIPSGGYTF.

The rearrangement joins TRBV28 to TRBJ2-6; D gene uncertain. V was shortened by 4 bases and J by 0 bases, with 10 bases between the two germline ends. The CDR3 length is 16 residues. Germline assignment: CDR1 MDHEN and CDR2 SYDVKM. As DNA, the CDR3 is TGTGCCAGCAGTTCGCCCGCATTCTCTGGGGCCAACGTCCTGACTTTC. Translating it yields CASSSPAFSGANVLTF.

Written as DNA, the CDR3 is TGTGCCAGCAGACGGGGGGGGGCGACTAGCGACCCAGATACGCAGTATTTT. Translated, it gives CASRRGGATSDPDTQYF. This sequence joins TRBV28 and TRBJ2-3; 8 positions match TRBD2. V lost 6 bases to trimming and J lost 4 bases; unmatched junction nucleotides: 15. Germline CDR1 MDHEN, CDR2 SYDVKM. The CDR3 runs 17 residues.

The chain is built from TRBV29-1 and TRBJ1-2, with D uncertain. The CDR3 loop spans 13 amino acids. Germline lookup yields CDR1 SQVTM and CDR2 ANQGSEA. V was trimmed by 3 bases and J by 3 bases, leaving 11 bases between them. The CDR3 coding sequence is TGCAGCGTTGAGTTAAACACCCACTATGGCTACACCTTC. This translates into CSVELNTHYGYTF.

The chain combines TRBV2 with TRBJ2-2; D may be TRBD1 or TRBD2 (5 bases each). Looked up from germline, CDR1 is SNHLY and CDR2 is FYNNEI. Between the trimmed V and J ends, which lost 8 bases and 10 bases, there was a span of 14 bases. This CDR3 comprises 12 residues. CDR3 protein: CASQGPVEELFF. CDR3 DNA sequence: TGTGCCAGCCAGGGACCGGTGGAGGAGCTGTTTTTT.

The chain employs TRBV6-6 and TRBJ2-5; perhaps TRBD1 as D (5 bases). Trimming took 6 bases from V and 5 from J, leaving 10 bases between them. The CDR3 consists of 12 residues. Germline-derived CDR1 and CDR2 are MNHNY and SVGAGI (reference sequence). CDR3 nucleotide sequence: TGTGCCAGCAGGGGGCCATTGGAGACCCAGTACTTC. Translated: CASRGPLETQYF.

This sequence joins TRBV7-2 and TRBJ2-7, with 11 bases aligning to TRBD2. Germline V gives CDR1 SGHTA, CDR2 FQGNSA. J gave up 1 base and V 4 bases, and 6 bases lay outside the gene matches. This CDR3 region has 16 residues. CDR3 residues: CASSSGTSGKSYEQYF. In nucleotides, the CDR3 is TGTGCCAGCAGCTCGGGGACTAGCGGTAAATCCTACGAGCAGTACTTC.

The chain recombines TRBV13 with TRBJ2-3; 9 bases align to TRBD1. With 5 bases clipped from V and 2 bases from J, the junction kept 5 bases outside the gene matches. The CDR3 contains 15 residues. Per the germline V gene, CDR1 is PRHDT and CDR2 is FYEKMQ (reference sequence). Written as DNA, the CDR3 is TGTGCCAGCAGCGTGGGACAGGGAAACACAGATACGCAGTATTTT. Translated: CASSVGQGNTDTQYF. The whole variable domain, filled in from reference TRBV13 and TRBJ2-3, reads AAGVIQSPRHLIKEKRETATLKCYPIPRHDTVYWYQQGPGQDPQFLISFYEKMQSDKGSIPDRFSAQQFSDYHSELNMSSLELGDSALYFCASSVGQGNTDTQYFGPGTRLTVL.

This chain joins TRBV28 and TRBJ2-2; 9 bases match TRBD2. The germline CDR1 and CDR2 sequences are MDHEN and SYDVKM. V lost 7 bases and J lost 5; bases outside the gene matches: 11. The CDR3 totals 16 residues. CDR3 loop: CASKLGGGAPTGELFF. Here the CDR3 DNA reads TGTGCCAGCAAGCTCGGCGGGGGGGCGCCTACCGGGGAGCTGTTTTTT.

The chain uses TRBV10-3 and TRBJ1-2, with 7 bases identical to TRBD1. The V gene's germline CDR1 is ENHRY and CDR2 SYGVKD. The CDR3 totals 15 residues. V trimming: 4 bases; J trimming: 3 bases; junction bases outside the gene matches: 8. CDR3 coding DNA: TGTGCCATCAGTGGGGTCGAGACAGGGCACTATGGCTACACCTTC. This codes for CAISGVETGHYGYTF.